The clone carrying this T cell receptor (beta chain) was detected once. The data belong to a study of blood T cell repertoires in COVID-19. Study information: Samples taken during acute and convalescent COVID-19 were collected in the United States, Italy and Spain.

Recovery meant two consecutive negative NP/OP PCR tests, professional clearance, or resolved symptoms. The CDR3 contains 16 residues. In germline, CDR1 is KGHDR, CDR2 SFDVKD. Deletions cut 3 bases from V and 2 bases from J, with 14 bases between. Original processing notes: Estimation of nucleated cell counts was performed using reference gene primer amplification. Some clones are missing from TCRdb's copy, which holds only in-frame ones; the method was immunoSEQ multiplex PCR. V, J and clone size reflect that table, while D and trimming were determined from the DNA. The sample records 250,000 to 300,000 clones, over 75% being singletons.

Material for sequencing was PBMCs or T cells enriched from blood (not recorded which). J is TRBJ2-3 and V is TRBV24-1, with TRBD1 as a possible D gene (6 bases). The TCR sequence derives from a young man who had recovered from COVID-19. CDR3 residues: CATSDPKGDDTDTQYF. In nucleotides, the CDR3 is TGTGCCACCAGTGATCCCAAGGGGGACGACACAGATACGCAGTATTTT.